This T cell receptor (beta chain) was obtained from a study of control samples from healthy donors and cancer patients. Repertoires were generated with immunoSEQ multiplex PCR, while TCRdb's copy carries only in-frame clones and drops some. The table lists approximately 100,000 clones, about 89% of them singletons. Germline V gene data show CDR1 as SGHRS and CDR2 as YFSETQ. The V segment lost 3 bases and the J segment 4 bases; nucleotides outside the gene matches: 7. This CDR3 is built from 15 residues. V gene TRBV5-1 combines with J gene TRBJ2-1; TRBD2 matches at 7 bases. This TCR derives from a man aged 25-45 years in good health. Material for sequencing was blood. The CDR3 is CASSSSGLVYNEQFF. The CDR3 DNA sequence: TGCGCCAGCAGCTCTAGCGGCCTAGTTTACAATGAGCAGTTCTTC.